These T cell receptor beta chains were read from a single sample in a study of cytomegalovirus exposure and HLA in healthy donors. Assay used: immunoSEQ multiplex PCR; TCRdb lists only in-frame clones, some missing. The sample includes 120,000 to 150,000 clones, over 75% of them seen just once. The sample taken for sequencing was PBMCs. The receptors derive from a male donor in good health and CMV-seronegative. CDR3s include the opening cysteine and the closing phenylalanine or tryptophan. D genes are given only for firm matches. Some rows mark clone size as missing; the rest say once, few, many or name a class of expanded clone.

D gene,clone size,J gene,V gene,CDR3 DNA,CDR3 protein
TRBD2,.,TRBJ2-6,TRBV19,TGTGCCAGTAGTCCAACGGCGGGGGCTGGGGCCAACGTCCTGACTTTC,CASSPTAGAGANVLTF
.,.,TRBJ1-6,TRBV6-5,TGTGCCAGCTGGCCCCTACAGGCCCCCCATTCACCCCTCCACTTT,CASWPLQAPHSPLHF
.,.,TRBJ2-2,TRBV28,TGTGCCAGCGAACGGACACCGAACACCGGGGAGCTGTTTTTT,CASERTPNTGELFF
.,.,TRBJ1-1,TRBV9,TGTGCCAGCAGCGAGGGGGGGGCGAGTTTAGTTTTCTTT,CASSEGGASLVFF
.,.,TRBJ1-3,TRBV19,TGTGCCAGTAGCCCGTTAAGGGGTGGATTACGCGGAAACACCATATATTTT,CASSPLRGGLRGNTIYF
.,.,TRBJ2-7,TRBV6-5,TGTGCCAGCAGAAGGACACAGAGCTCCTACGAGCAGTACTTC,CASRRTQSSYEQYF
TRBD1,.,TRBJ2-7,TRBV2,TGTGCCAGCAGTGACCCGGGACAGGGGGCTTCCTACGAGCAGTACTTC,CASSDPGQGASYEQYF
TRBD1,.,TRBJ2-6,TRBV10-3,TGTGCCATCAGTGGTGGGACAGGCTCTGGGGCCAACGTCCTGACTTTC,CAISGGTGSGANVLTF
.,.,TRBJ2-1,TRBV5-6,TGTGCCAGCAGCTTGGCTTCTGACAATGAGCAGTTCTTC,CASSLASDNEQFF
.,.,TRBJ2-7,TRBV27,TGTGCCAGCAGTTGGGGAGGGGGCTACGAGCAGTACTTC,CASSWGGGYEQYF
.,.,TRBJ2-3,TRBV5-1,TGCGCCAGCAGCCCTGAGTTTTCAACAGATACGCAGTATTTT,CASSPEFSTDTQYF
TRBD1,once,TRBJ1-3,TRBV19,TGTGCCAGTAGTAGACCCACAGGGGGCTCTGGAAACACCATATATTTT,CASSRPTGGSGNTIYF
TRBD1,.,TRBJ2-2,TRBV7-3,TGTGCCAGCAGCCCCCACAGGGGGGGGGAGCTGTTTTTT,CASSPHRGGELFF
.,.,TRBJ2-5,TRBV5-6,TGTGCCAGCAGCTTAGGAACAGGGACGAATCAAGAGACCCAGTACTTC,CASSLGTGTNQETQYF
TRBD1,.,TRBJ2-5,TRBV7-2,TGTGCCAGCAGCCCCGACAGGGGTCCGCAGTACTTC,CASSPDRGPQYF
.,.,TRBJ1-1,TRBV2,TGTGCCAGCAGCGTCAGGGGTTTAGGGAACACTGAAGCTTTCTTT,CASSVRGLGNTEAFF
TRBD1,.,TRBJ2-3,TRBV5-1,TGCGCCAGCAGAGGACAGGGGTTCGTCGGTGCAGATACGCAGTATTTT,CASRGQGFVGADTQYF
TRBD1,.,TRBJ1-1,TRBV30,TGTGCCTGGTCAGCCCAGGGGGTAACTGAAGCTTTCTTT,CAWSAQGVTEAFF
TRBD1,few,TRBJ1-1,TRBV5-1,TGCGCCAGCAGCTTGGAACAGGGGGGAATAACTGAAGCTTTCTTT,CASSLEQGGITEAFF
.,.,TRBJ2-1,TRBV9,TGTGCCAGCAGGCCAGCGGGCTACTCCTACAATGAGCAGTTCTTC,CASRPAGYSYNEQFF
TRBD2,.,TRBJ2-1,TRBV7-3,TGTGCCAGCAGCCCAAGACTAGCGGGAGCCTACAATGAGCAGTTCTTC,CASSPRLAGAYNEQFF
TRBD1,.,TRBJ2-4,TRBV5-1,TGCGCCAGCAGCTCGGGACAGGTTCCAAACATTCAGTACTTC,CASSSGQVPNIQYF
TRBD1,.,TRBJ1-2,TRBV5-4,TGTGCCAGCAGCCCCGGGACAGGCAGGGATGGCTACACCTTC,CASSPGTGRDGYTF
.,.,TRBJ2-1,TRBV7-3,TGTGCCAGCAGCTTAAACGCGGGAAGCTCCTACAATGAGCAGTTCTTC,CASSLNAGSSYNEQFF
TRBD1,.,TRBJ1-6,TRBV6-6,TGTGCCAGCAGGCGACAGGGAAGCAATTCACCCCTCCACTTT,CASRRQGSNSPLHF
TRBD1,once,TRBJ2-7,TRBV19,TGTGCCAGTAAGAGGGGGCCTCAGTACTTC,CASKRGPQYF
TRBD2,.,TRBJ2-1,TRBV19,TGTGCCAGTAGCTCCGGGACTAGCGGGAGGGCCGGAAATGAGCAGTTCTTC,CASSSGTSGRAGNEQFF
.,.,TRBJ1-1,TRBV28,TGTGCCAGCAGTTTATTGGCAGGGAACACTGAAGCTTTCTTT,CASSLLAGNTEAFF
TRBD2,few,TRBJ2-1,TRBV11-2,TGTGCCAGCAGCTTAGTGGGGGGGAGTTTAGGCCAGTTCTTC,CASSLVGGSLGQFF
.,.,TRBJ2-5,TRBV9,TGTGCCAGCAGCGTAGGAGCGAACCAAGAGACCCAGTACTTC,CASSVGANQETQYF
.,.,TRBJ1-1,TRBV5-6,TGTGCCAGCAGGGAAGGGGGGGGGAACACTGAAGCTTTCTTT,CASREGGGNTEAFF
.,few,TRBJ1-4,TRBV19,TGTGCCAGTAGTATAGGCGGACTGGGTGAAAAACTGTTTTTT,CASSIGGLGEKLFF
TRBD2,.,TRBJ2-7,TRBV19,TGTGCCAGTAGCGTCGGGACTAGCGGATACGAGCAGTACTTC,CASSVGTSGYEQYF
TRBD2,.,TRBJ2-2,TRBV30,TGTGCCTGGAGTGGCAGCGGGAGCATAAAGGGCACCGGGGAGCTGTTTTTT,CAWSGSGSIKGTGELFF
TRBD1,.,TRBJ1-5,TRBV7-2,TGTGCCAGCATGTTGGCAGGGGGCGATCAGCCCCAGCATTTT,CASMLAGGDQPQHF
.,.,TRBJ1-3,TRBV7-6,TGTGCCAGCAGCTTGGCAGGGGTAGGAGGAAACACCATATATTTT,CASSLAGVGGNTIYF
.,.,TRBJ2-3,TRBV4-2,TGTGCCAGCAGTCTAGAGATCACAGATACGCAGTATTTT,CASSLEITDTQYF
TRBD2,.,TRBJ2-4,TRBV5-1,TGCGCCAGCAGCGCACGACTAGCGGGAGGGTTAGACATTCAGTACTTC,CASSARLAGGLDIQYF
TRBD2,.,TRBJ2-2,TRBV7-3,TGTGCCAGCAGCTTAATCGGGGGGGCTACCGGGGAGCTGTTTTTT,CASSLIGGATGELFF
.,.,TRBJ2-3,TRBV30,TGTGCCTGGAGTGCAACTAGCACAGATACGCAGTATTTT,CAWSATSTDTQYF
.,.,TRBJ1-1,TRBV6-5,TGTGCCACCTCCCGACAGAAACTAAACACTGAAGCTTTCTTT,CATSRQKLNTEAFF
TRBD2,.,TRBJ2-5,TRBV7-9,TGTGCCAGCAGCTTAGAGGGAGGGGCATACCAAGAGACCCAGTACTTC,CASSLEGGAYQETQYF
TRBD1,.,TRBJ2-5,TRBV5-8,TGTGCCAGCAGCTTGGGGGCCGGACAGGGTCAAGAGACCCAGTACTTC,CASSLGAGQGQETQYF